These T cell receptor beta chains were read from a single sample in a study of shared clonotypes between healthy human individuals. The method was immunoSEQ multiplex PCR; TCRdb's version includes in-frame clones alone and lacks a portion of them. The table shows about 2.1 million clones, with under 95% occurring only once. The sample comprised naive CD8+ T cells from PBMCs. These receptors were collected from a man aged 18 to 29 in good health. Some clones in this sample may be carry-over from other donors' samples. CDR3s include the opening cysteine and the closing phenylalanine or tryptophan. The D gene is left open where the match is weak. Rows may omit the clone size; those that give it use once, few, many or a size class.

d_call,clone_size,j_call,v_call,cdr3_aa,cdr3_nt
TRBD1,NA,TRBJ2-7,TRBV5-4,CASREPGQGRDEQYF,TGTGCCAGCAGGGAACCGGGACAGGGTAGGGACGAGCAGTACTTC
NA,NA,TRBJ2-7,TRBV5-1,CASSLAAGSYEQYF,TGCGCCAGCAGCTTGGCGGCGGGCTCCTACGAGCAGTACTTC
NA,NA,TRBJ2-4,TRBV18,CASSPKEIVTGRNIQYF,TGTGCCAGCTCACCTAAGGAGATTGTGACAGGGAGGAACATTCAGTACTTC
NA,few,TRBJ2-2,TRBV2,CASSELTRRELFF,TGTGCCAGCAGTGAACTCACCCGACGGGAGCTGTTTTTT
TRBD2,NA,TRBJ2-1,TRBV27,CASSMTSGIYNEQFF,TGTGCCAGCAGTATGACTAGCGGGATATACAATGAGCAGTTCTTC
TRBD2,NA,TRBJ2-3,TRBV2,CASRVTSGRSTDTQYF,TGTGCCAGCAGGGTTACTAGCGGGAGAAGCACAGATACGCAGTATTTT
TRBD1,NA,TRBJ2-7,TRBV4-1,CASSPRLQGHEQYF,TGCGCCAGCAGCCCGAGACTACAGGGGCACGAGCAGTACTTC
NA,NA,TRBJ2-3,TRBV6-1,CASSGPADTQYF,TGTGCCAGCAGCGGGCCAGCGGATACGCAGTATTTT
TRBD2,NA,TRBJ2-1,TRBV27,CASSLRGGPSTNNEQFF,TGTGCCAGCAGTTTACGGGGAGGGCCGTCAACGAACAATGAGCAGTTCTTC
NA,NA,TRBJ2-5,TRBV19,CASSILVGETQYF,TGTGCCAGTAGTATATTGGTTGGGGAGACCCAGTACTTC
TRBD1,NA,TRBJ1-4,TRBV7-8,CASSLAYDREGKLFF,TGTGCCAGCAGCTTAGCGTACGACAGGGAGGGAAAACTGTTTTTT
NA,NA,TRBJ1-2,TRBV7-9,CASSAGRRNYGYTF,TGTGCCAGCAGCGCCGGACGGAGAAACTATGGCTACACCTTC
NA,NA,TRBJ2-7,TRBV13,CASSQGRGLTYEQYF,TGTGCCAGCAGCCAAGGGCGGGGTCTGACCTACGAGCAGTACTTC
TRBD2,NA,TRBJ2-3,TRBV5-1,CASSLPTSGTDTQYF,TGCGCCAGCAGCCTCCCGACTAGCGGTACAGATACGCAGTATTTT
TRBD2,NA,TRBJ2-1,TRBV9,CASSPRPGLAGDSYNEQFF,TGTGCCAGCAGCCCTCGCCCGGGACTAGCGGGAGACTCCTACAATGAGCAGTTCTTC
NA,NA,TRBJ2-1,TRBV29-1,CSVAPGPYNEQFF,TGCAGCGTTGCTCCGGGCCCTTACAATGAGCAGTTCTTC
NA,once,TRBJ1-5,TRBV27,CASRDTGTGQPQHF,TGTGCCAGCAGGGATACAGGGACTGGTCAGCCCCAGCATTTT
NA,NA,TRBJ2-7,TRBV4-3,CASSQGGRGRIEQYF,TGCGCCAGCAGCCAAGGGGGGAGGGGGCGCATTGAGCAGTACTTC
TRBD2,once,TRBJ2-7,TRBV5-4,CASSQDGTSGSYEQYF,TGTGCCAGCAGCCAAGATGGGACTAGCGGGAGCTACGAGCAGTACTTC
TRBD2,once,TRBJ2-7,TRBV4-2,CASSQEAGGLYEQYF,TGTGCCAGCAGCCAAGAAGCGGGAGGGCTGTACGAGCAGTACTTC